Below, 7 T cell receptor beta chains from the same sample are listed, as sequenced in a study of T cell repertoires in cytomegalovirus infection (dated by TCRdb to 2018 to 2020). Their cognate antigens are unknown. The instrument given in TCRdb is Illumina HiSeq 1500. TCRdb passed the public sequencing reads through fastp at Q25 and MiXCR, retaining productive beta sequences. Each CDR3 protein gets just one entry, which takes the most common genes and DNA from the rows behind it. The sample table contains 150,000 to 200,000 distinct CDR3 sequences; only one count was recorded for less than 25% of them. Of the sample, roughly 25% falls within the top ten clones. The meaning of the sample's treatment or condition label: in vitro stimulation with specific CMV peptide epitopes to enrich CMV-specific T cells. The specimen was CD8+ T cells from cultured PBMCs, collected from culture after CMV antigen stimulation. The receptors derive from a human donor in good health (CMV status not recorded). Some clones in this sample may be carry-over from other donors' samples.

This clonotype was seen at least ten times. The chain couples TRBV7-2 to TRBJ1-5; TRBD1 agrees at 11 bases. Germline CDR1 and CDR2: SGHTA and FQGNSA. This CDR3 is 20 amino acids long. Trimming took 4 bases from V and 3 from J; bases not matched to a gene: 17. This chain's CDR3 is CASSSTLGQGVMEFNQPQHF. In nucleotides, the CDR3 is TGTGCCAGCAGCTCAACCCTGGGACAGGGGGTGATGGAATTCAATCAGCCCCAGCATTTT.

This clonotype was detected a few times. In nucleotides, the CDR3 is TGTGCCAGCAGTTGGCAGGGGGCAACTAATGAAAAACTGTTTTTT. Protein: CASSWQGATNEKLFF. The chain employs TRBV12-3 or TRBV12-4 and TRBJ1-4; 7 nucleotides agree with TRBD1. Unmatched junction bases numbered 2, after V lost 4 bases and J lost 0 bases. The CDR3 covers 15 residues.

In this sample, this clonotype turned up a few times. This sequence joins TRBV7-2 and TRBJ1-4, with unresolved D. Trimming shortened V by 7 bases and J by 5 bases, and 11 bases separated the two germline ends. Germline CDR1 and CDR2: SGHTA and FQGNSA. This CDR3 is built from 13 residues. CDR3 residues: CASTLRWNEKLFF. The CDR3, as DNA: TGTGCCAGCACGCTCCGATGGAATGAAAAACTGTTTTTT.

Here the CDR3 reads CASSVDWPSTDTQYF. CDR3 sequence (DNA): TGTGCCAGCAGCGTAGACTGGCCTAGCACAGATACGCAGTATTTT. The chain links TRBV9 to TRBJ2-3; D is unclear. The CDR3 is 15 residues long. V lost 0 bases, J lost 0 bases, and 8 bases lay in between. CDR1 is SGDLS, CDR2 YYNGEE, per germline. Supplemented by reference TRBV9 and TRBJ2-3, the full variable domain reads DSGVTQTPKHLITATGQRVTLRCSPRSGDLSVYWYQQSLDQGLQFLIQYYNGEERAKGNILERFSAQQFPDLHSELNLSSLELGDSALYFCASSVDWPSTDTQYFGPGTRLTVL.

This clonotype was recorded a few times. The rearrangement uses TRBV6-6 and TRBJ1-1; D is undetermined. The V end lost 0 bases, the J end lost 4 bases, and 12 bases lay between the germline ends. Germline loops: CDR1 MNHNY, CDR2 SVGAGI (reference sequence). This CDR3 contains 15 residues. CDR3 amino acids: CASSYSWAYATEAFF. The CDR3 nucleotides read TGTGCCAGCAGTTACTCCTGGGCTTATGCCACTGAAGCTTTCTTT.

The V call is TRBV10-3, the J call TRBJ1-2, with 8 positions matching TRBD1. The CDR3 is made up of 15 amino acids. CDR1 is ENHRY and CDR2 is SYGVKD in the germline V gene. Trimming at V came to 6 bases and at J to 3 bases, leaving 9 bases not matched to a gene. The CDR3, as DNA: TGTGCCATCAGCGGAGGGACAGGAGCCTACTATGGCTACACCTTC. It encodes CAISGGTGAYYGYTF.

V is TRBV27 and J is TRBJ2-2; D is ambiguous. The CDR3 runs 12 residues. Germline values: CDR1 MNHEY, CDR2 SMNVEV (reference sequence). Trimming took 2 bases from V and 4 from J, leaving 2 bases between them. This CDR3 is CASSLATGELFF. The CDR3 coding sequence is TGTGCCAGCAGTTTAGCCACCGGGGAGCTGTTTTTT.